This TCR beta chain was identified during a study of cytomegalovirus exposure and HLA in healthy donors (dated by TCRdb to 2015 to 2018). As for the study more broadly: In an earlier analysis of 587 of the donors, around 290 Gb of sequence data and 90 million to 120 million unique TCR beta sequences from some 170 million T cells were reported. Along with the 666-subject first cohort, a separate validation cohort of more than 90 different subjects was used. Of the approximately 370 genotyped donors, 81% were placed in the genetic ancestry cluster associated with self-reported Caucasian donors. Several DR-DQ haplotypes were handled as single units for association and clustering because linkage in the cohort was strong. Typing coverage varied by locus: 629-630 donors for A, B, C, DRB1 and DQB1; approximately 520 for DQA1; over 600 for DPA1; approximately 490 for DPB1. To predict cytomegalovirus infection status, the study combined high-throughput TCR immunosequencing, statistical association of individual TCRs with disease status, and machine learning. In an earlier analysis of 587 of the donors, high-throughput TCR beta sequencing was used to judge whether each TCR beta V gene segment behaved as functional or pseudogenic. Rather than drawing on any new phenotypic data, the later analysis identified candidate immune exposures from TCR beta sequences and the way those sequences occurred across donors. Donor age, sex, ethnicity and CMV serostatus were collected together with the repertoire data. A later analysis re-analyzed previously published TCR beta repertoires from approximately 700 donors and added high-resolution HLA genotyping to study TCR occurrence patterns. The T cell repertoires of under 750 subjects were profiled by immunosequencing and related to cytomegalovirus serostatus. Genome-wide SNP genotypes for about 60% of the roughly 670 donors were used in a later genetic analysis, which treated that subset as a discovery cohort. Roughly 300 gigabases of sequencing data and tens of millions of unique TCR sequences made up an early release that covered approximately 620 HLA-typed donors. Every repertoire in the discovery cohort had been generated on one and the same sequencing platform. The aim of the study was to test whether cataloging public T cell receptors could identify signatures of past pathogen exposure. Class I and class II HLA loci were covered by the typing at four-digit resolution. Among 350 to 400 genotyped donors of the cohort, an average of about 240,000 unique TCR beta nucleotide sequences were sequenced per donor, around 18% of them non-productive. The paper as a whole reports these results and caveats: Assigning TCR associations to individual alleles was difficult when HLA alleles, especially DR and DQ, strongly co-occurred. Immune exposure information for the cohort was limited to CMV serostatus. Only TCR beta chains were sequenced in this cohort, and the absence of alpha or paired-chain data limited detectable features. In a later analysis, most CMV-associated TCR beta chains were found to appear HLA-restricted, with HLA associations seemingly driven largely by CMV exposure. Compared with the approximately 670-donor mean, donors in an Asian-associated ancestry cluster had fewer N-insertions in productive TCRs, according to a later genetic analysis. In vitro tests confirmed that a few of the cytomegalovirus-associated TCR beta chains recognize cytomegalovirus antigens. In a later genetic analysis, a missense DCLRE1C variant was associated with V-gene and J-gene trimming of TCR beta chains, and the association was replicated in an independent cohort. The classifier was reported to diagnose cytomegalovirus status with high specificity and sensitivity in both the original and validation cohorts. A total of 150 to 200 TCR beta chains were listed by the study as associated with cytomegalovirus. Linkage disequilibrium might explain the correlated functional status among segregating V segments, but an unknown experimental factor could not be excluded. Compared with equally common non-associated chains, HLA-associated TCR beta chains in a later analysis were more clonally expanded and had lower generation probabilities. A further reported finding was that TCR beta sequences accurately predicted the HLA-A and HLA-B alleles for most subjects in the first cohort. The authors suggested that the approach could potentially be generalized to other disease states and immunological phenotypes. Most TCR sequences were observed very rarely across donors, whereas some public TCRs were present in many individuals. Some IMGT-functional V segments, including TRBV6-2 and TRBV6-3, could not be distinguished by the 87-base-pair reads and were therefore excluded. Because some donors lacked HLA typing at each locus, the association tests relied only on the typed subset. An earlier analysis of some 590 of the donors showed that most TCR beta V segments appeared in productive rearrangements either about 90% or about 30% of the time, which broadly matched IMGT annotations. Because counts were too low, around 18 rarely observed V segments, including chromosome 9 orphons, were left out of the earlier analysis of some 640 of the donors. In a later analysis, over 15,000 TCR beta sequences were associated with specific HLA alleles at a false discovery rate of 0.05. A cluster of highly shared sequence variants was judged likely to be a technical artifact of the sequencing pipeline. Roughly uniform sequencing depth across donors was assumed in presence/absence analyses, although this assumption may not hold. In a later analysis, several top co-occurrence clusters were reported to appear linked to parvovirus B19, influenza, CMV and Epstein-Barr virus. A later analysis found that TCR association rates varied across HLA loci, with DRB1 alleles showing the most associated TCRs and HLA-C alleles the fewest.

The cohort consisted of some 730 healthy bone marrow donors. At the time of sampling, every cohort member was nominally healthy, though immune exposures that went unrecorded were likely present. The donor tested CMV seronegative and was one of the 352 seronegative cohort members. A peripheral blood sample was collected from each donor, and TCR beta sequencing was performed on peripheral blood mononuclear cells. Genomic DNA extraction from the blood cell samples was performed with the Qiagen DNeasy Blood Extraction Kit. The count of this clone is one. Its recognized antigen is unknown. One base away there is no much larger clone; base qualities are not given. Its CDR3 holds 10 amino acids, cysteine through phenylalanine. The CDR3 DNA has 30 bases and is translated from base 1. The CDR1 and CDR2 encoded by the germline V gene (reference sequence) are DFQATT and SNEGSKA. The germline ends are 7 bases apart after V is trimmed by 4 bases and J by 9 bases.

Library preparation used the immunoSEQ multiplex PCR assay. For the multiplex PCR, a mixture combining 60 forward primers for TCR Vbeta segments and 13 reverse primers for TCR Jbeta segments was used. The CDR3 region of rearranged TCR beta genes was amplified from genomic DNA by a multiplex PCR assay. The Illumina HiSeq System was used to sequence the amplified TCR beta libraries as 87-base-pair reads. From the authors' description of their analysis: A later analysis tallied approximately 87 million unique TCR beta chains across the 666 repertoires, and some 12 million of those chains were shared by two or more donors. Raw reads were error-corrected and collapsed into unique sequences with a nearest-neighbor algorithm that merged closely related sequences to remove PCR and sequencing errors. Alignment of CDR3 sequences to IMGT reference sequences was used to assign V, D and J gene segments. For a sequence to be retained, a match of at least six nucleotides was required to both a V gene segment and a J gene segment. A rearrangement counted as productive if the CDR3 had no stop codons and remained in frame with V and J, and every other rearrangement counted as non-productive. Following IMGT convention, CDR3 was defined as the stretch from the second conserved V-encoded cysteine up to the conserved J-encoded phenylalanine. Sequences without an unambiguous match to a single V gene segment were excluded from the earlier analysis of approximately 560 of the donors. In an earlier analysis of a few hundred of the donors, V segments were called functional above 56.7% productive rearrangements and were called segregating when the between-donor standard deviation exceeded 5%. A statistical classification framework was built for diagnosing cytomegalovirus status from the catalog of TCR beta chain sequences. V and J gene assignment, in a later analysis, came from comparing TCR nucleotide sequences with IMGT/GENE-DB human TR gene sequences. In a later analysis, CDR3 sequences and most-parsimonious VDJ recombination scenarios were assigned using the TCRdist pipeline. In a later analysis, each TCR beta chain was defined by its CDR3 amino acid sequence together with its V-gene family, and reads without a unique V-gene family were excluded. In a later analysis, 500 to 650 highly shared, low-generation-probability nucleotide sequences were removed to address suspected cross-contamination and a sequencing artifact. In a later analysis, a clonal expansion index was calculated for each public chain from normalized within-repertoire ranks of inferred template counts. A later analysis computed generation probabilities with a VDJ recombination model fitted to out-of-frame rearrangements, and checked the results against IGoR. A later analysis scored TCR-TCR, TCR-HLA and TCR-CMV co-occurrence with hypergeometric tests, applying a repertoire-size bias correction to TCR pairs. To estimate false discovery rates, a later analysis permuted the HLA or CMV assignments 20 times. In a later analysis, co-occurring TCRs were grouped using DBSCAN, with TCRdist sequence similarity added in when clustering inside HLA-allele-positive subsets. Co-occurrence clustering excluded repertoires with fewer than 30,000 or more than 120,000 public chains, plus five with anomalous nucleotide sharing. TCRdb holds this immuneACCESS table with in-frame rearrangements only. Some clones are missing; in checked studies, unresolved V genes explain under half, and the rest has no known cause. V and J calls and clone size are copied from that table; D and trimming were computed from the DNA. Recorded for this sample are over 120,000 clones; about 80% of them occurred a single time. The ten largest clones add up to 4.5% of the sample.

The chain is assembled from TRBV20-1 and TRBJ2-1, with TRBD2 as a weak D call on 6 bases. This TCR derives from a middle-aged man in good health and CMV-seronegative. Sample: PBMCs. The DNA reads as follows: TGCAGTGCTACAGCGGGTGAGCAGTTCTTC. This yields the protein CSATAGEQFF.